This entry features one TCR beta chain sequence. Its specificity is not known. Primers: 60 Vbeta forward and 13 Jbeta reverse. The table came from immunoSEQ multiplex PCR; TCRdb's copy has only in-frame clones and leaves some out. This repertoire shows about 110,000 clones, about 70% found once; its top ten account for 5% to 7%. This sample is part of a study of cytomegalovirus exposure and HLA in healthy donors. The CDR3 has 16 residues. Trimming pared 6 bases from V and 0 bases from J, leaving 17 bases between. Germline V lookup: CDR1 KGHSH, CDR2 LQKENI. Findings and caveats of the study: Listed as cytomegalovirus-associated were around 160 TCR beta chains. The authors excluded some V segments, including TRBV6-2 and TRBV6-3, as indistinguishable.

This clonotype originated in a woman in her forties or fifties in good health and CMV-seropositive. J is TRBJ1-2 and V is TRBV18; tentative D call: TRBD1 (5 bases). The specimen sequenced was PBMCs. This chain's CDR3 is CASSRDPPGTNYGYTF. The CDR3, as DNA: TGTGCCAGCTCTCGAGATCCGCCAGGGACTAACTATGGCTACACCTTC.